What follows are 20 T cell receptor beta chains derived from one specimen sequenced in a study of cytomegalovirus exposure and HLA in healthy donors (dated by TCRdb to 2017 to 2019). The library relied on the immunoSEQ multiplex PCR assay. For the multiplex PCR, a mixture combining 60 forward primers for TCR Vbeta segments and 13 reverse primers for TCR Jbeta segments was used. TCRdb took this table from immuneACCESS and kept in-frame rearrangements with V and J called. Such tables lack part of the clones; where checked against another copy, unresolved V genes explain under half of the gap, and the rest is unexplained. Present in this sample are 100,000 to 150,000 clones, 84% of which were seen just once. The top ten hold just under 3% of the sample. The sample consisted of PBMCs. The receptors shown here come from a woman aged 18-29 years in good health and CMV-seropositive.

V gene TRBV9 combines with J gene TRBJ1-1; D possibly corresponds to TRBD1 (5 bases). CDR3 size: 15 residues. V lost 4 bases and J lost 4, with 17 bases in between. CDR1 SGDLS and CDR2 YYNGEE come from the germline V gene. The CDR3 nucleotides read TGTGCCAGCAGCCCCCGGACGGGGGAGACCACTGAAGCTTTCTTT. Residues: CASSPRTGETTEAFF.

This chain's CDR3 is CASSFFQTGNSPLHF. The CDR3 DNA is TGTGCCAGTAGTTTTTTCCAGACAGGTAATTCACCCCTCCACTTT. This chain joins TRBV19 and TRBJ1-6, with D possibly being TRBD1 (6 bases). The CDR3 is 15 amino acids. V lost 5 bases to trimming and J lost 6 bases, with 14 bases between them. Germline values: CDR1 LNHDA, CDR2 SQIVND (reference sequence). Combining the CDR3 with reference TRBV19 and TRBJ1-6 gives the whole variable domain DGGITQSPKYLFRKEGQNVTLSCEQNLNHDAMYWYRQDPGQGLRLIYYSQIVNDFQKGDIAEGYSVSREKKESFPLTVTSAQKNPTAFYLCASSFFQTGNSPLHFGNGTRLTVT.

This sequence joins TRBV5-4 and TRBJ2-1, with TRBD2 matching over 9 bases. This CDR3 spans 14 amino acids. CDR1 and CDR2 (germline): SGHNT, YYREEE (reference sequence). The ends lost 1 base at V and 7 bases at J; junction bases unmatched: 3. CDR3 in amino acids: CASSLSSGDNEQFF. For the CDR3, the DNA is TGTGCCAGCAGCTTGTCTAGCGGGGATAATGAGCAGTTCTTC. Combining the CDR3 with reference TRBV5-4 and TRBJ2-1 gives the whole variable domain ETGVTQSPTHLIKTRGQQVTLRCSSQSGHNTVSWYQQALGQGPQFIFQYYREEENGRGNFPPRFSGLQFPNYSSELNVNALELDDSALYLCASSLSSGDNEQFFGPGTRLTVL.

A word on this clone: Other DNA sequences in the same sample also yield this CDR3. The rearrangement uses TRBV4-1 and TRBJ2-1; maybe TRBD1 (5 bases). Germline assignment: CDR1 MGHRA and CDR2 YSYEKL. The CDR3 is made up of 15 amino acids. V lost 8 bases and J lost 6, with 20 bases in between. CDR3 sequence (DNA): TGCGCCAGCTCGCTTCGGACACCAGCTACCAATGAGCAGTTCTTC. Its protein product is CASSLRTPATNEQFF.

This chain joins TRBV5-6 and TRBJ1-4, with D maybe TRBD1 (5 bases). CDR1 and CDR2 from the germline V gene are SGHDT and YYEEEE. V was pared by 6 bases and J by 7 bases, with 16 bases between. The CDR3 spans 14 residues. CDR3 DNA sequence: TGTGCCAGCACCCCGATCAGGGCGGTTGAAAAACTGTTTTTT. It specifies CASTPIRAVEKLFF. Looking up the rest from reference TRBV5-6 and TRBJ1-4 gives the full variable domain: DAGVTQSPTHLIKTRGQQVTLRCSPKSGHDTVSWYQQALGQGPQFIFQYYEEEERQRGNFPDRFSGHQFPNYSSELNVNALLLGDSALYLCASTPIRAVEKLFFGSGTQLSVL.

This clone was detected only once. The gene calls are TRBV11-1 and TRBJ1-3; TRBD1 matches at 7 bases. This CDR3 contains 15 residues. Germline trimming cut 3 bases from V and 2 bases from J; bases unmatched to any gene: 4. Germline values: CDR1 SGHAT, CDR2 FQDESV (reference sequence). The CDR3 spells CASSLTTGPGNTIYF. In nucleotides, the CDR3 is TGTGCCAGCAGCTTGACGACAGGGCCTGGAAACACCATATATTTT.

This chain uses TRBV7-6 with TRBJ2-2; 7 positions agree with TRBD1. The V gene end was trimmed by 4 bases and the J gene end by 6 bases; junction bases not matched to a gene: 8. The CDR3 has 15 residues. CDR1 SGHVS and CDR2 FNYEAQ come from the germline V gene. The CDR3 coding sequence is TGTGCCAGCAGCTACGGGACAGAGCTCTCCGGGGAGCTGTTTTTT. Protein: CASSYGTELSGELFF.

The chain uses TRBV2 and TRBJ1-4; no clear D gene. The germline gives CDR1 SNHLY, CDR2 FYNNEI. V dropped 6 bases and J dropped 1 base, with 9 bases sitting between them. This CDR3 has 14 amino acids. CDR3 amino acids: CASSWGGTNEKLFF. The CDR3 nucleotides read TGTGCCAGCAGCTGGGGAGGAACTAATGAAAAACTGTTTTTT.

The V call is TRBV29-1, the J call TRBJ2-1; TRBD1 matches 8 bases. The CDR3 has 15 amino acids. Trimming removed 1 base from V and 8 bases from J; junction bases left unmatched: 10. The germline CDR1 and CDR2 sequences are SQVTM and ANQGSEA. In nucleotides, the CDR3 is TGCAGCGTTGAAGGGACGGACAGGGAAAGGTATGAGCAGTTCTTC. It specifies CSVEGTDRERYEQFF.

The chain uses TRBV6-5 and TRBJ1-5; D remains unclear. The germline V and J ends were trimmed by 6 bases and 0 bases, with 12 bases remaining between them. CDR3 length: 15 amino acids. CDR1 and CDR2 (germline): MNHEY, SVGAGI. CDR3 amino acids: CASSPFYGSNQPQHF. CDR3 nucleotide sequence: TGTGCCAGCAGCCCCTTTTACGGTAGCAATCAGCCCCAGCATTTT.

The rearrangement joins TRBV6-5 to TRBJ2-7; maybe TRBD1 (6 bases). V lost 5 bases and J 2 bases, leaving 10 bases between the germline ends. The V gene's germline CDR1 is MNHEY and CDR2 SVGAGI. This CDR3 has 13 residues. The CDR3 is CASSSGTTYEQYF. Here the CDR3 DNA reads TGTGCCAGCAGTAGTGGGACAACCTACGAGCAGTACTTC.

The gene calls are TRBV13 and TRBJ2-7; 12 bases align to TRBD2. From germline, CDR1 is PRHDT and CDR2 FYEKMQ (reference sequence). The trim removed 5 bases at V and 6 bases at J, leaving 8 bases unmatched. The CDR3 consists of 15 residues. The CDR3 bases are TGTGCCAGCAGCCCCACTAGCGGGGGGTCTGGCGAGCAGTACTTC. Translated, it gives CASSPTSGGSGEQYF.

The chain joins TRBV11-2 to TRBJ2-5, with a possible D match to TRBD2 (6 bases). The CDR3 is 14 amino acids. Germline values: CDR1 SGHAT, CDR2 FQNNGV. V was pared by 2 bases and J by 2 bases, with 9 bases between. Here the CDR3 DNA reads TGTGCCAGCAGCTTATCTAGCGCACAAGAGACCCAGTACTTC. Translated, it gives CASSLSSAQETQYF.

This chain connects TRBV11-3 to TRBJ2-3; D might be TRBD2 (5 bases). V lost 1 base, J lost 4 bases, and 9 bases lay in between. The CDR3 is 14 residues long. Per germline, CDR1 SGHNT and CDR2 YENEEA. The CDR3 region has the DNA TGTGCCAGCAGCTTAGCTACGGGGTCAGATACGCAGTATTTT. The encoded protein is CASSLATGSDTQYF.

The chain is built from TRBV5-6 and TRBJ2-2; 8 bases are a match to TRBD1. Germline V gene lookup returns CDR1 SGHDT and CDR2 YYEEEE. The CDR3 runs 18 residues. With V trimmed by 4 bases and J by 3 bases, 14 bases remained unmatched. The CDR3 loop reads CASSLGPGQVMYTGELFF. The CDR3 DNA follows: TGTGCCAGCAGCCTGGGTCCGGGACAGGTGATGTACACCGGGGAGCTGTTTTTT. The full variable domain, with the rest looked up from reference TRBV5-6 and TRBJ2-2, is DAGVTQSPTHLIKTRGQQVTLRCSPKSGHDTVSWYQQALGQGPQFIFQYYEEEERQRGNFPDRFSGHQFPNYSSELNVNALLLGDSALYLCASSLGPGQVMYTGELFFGEGSRLTVL.

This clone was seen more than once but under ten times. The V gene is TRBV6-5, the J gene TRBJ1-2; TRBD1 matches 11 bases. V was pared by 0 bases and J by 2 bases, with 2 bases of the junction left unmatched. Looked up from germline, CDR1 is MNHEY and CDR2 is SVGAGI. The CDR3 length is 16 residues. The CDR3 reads CASSYSRTGGNYGYTF. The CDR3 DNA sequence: TGTGCCAGCAGTTACTCCCGGACAGGGGGCAACTATGGCTACACCTTC.

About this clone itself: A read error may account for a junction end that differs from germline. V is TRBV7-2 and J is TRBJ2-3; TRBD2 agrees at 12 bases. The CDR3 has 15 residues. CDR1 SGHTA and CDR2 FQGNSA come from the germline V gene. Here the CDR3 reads CASSSSGGALDTRYF. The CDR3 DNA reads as TGTGCCAGCAGCTCTAGCGGGGGGGCCTTAGATACGCGGTATTTT.

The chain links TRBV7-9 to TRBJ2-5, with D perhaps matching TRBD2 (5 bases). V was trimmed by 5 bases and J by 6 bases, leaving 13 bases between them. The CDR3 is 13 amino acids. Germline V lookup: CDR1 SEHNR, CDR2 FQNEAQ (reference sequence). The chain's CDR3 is CASSGEYGQTQYF. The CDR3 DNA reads TGTGCCAGCAGCGGGGAGTACGGACAGACCCAGTACTTC.

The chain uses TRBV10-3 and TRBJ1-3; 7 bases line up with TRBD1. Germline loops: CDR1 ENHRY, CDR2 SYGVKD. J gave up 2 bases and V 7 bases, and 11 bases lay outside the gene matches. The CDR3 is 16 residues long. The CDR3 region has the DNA TGTGCCATCACCAACCTTACAGGGGAACCTGGAAACACCATATATTTT. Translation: CAITNLTGEPGNTIYF.

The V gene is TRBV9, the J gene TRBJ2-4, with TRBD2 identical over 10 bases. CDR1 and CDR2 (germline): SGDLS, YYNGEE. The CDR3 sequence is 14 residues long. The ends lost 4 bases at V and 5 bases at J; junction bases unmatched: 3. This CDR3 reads CASSPAGGQNIQYF. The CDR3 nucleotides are TGTGCCAGCAGCCCAGCGGGGGGGCAAAACATTCAGTACTTC.